This T cell receptor (beta chain) was recovered during a study of a mutant IDH1 vaccine in newly diagnosed glioma. As concerns this clone: Its specificity is unknown.

Time point defined: week 5, during vaccination. One vaccine dose held 300 ug of mutant IDH1 20-mer peptide and came with topical imiquimod. CDR3 size: 15 residues. V dropped 2 bases and J dropped 0 bases, with 8 bases sitting between them. Germline lookup yields CDR1 MNHEY and CDR2 SVGAGI. Assay used: immunoSEQ multiplex PCR; TCRdb lists only in-frame clones, some missing. The repertoire holds about 58,000 clones, with about 80% as singletons. Overall study findings and caveats: The occurrence of vaccine-induced immune responses was seen in 90% to 95% of patients.

This TCR derives from a woman aged 45-65 years with glioma. This chain links TRBV6-5 with TRBJ1-3, with D unresolved. This specimen was PBMCs, taken from a glioma patient whose treatment included an IDH1 peptide vaccine. In DNA, the CDR3 is TGTGCCAGCAGTTACACCCCCGGCTCTGGAAACACCATATATTTT. Encoded protein: CASSYTPGSGNTIYF.